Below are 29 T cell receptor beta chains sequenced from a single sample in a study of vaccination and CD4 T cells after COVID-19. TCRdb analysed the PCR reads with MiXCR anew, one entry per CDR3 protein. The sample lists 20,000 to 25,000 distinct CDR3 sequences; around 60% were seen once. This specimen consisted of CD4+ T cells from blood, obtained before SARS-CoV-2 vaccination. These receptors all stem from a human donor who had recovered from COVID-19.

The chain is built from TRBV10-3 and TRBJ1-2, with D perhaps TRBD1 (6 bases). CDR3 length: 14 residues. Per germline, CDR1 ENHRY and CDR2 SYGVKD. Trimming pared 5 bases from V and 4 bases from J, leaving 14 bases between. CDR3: CAISPTGLSYGYTF. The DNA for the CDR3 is TGTGCCATCAGTCCTACAGGGCTAAGCTATGGCTACACCTTC.

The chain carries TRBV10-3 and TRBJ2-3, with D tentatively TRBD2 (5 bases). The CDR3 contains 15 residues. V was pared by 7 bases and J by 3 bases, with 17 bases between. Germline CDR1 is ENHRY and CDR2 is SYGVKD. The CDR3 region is CAIMSPQGSTDTQYF. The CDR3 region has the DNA TGTGCCATCATGTCTCCTCAAGGGAGTACAGATACGCAGTATTTT.

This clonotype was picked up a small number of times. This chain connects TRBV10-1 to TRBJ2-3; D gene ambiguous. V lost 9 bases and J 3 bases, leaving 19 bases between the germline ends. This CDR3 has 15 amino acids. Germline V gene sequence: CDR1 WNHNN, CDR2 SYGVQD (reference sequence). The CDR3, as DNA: TGCGCCAGACTGGTTTCTAGAGCAGGTACAGATACGCAGTATTTT. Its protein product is CARLVSRAGTDTQYF.

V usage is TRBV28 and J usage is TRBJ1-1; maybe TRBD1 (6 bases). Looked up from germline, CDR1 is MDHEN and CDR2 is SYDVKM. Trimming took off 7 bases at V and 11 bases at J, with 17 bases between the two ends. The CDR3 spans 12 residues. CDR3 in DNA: TGTGCCAGCAAGCAACAGGGTTTGTTCGCTTTCTTT. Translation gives CASKQQGLFAFF. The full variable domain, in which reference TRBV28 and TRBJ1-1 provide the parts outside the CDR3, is DVKVTQSSRYLVKRTGEKVFLECVQDMDHENMFWYRQDPGLGLRLIYFSYDVKMKEKGDIPEGYSVSREKKERFSLILESASTNQTSMYLCASKQQGLFAFFGQGTRLTVV.

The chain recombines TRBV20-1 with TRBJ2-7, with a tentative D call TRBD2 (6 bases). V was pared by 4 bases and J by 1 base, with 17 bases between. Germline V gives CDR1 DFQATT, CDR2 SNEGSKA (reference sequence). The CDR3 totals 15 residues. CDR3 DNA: TGCAGTGCTATCCGGGACGGGGACTTTTCCTACGAGCAGTACTTC. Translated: CSAIRDGDFSYEQYF.

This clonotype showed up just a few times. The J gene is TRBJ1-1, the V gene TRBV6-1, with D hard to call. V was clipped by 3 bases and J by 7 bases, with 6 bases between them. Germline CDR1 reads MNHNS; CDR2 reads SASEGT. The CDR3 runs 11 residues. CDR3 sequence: CASSDLFEAFF. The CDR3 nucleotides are TGTGCCAGCAGTGACCTGTTTGAAGCTTTCTTT.

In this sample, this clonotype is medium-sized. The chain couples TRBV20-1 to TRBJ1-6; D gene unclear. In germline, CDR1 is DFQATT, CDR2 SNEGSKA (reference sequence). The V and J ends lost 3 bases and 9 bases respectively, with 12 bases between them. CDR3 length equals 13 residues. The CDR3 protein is CSARAVGGSPLHF. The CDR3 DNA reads TGCAGTGCTAGGGCAGTAGGTGGTTCACCCCTCCACTTT.

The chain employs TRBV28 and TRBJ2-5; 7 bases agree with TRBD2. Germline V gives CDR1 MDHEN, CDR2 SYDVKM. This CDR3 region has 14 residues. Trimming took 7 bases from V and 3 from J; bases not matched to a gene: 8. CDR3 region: CASNPGGQEETQYF. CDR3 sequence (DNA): TGTGCCAGCAATCCGGGGGGTCAGGAAGAGACCCAGTACTTC. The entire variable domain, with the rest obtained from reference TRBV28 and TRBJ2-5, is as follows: DVKVTQSSRYLVKRTGEKVFLECVQDMDHENMFWYRQDPGLGLRLIYFSYDVKMKEKGDIPEGYSVSREKKERFSLILESASTNQTSMYLCASNPGGQEETQYFGPGTRLLVL.

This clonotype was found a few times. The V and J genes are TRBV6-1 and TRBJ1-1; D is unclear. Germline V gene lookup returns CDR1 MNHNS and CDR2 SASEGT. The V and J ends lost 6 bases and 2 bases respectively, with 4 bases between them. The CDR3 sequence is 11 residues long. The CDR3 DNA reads TGTGCCAGCAGAAAAAACACTGAAGCTTTCTTT. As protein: CASRKNTEAFF.

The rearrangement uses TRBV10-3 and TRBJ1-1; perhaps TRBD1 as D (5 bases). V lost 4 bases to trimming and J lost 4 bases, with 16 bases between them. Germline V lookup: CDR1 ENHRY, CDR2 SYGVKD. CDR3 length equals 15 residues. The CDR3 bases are TGTGCCATCAGTGCGGGGGGGGTCCGGGGCACTGAAGCTTTCTTT. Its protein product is CAISAGGVRGTEAFF.

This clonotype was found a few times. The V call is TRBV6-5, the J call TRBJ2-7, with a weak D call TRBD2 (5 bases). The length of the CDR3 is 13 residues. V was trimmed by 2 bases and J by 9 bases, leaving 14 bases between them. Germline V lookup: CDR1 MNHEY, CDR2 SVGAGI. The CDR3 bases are TGTGCCAGCAGTTACGCTTCTAGCTATGGGCAGTACTTC. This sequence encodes CASSYASSYGQYF.

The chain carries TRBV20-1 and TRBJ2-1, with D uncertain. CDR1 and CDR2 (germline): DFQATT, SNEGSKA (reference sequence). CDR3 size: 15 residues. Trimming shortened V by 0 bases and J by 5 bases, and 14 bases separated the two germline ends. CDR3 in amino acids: CSARDPLNAHNEQFF. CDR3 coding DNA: TGCAGTGCTAGAGACCCCTTGAACGCCCACAATGAGCAGTTCTTC.

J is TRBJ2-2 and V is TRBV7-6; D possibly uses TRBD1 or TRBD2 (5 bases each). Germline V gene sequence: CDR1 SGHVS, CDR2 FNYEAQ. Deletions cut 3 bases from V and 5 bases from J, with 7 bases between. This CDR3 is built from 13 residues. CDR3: CASSFGTTGELFF. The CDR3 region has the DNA TGTGCCAGCAGCTTCGGGACGACCGGGGAGCTGTTTTTT.

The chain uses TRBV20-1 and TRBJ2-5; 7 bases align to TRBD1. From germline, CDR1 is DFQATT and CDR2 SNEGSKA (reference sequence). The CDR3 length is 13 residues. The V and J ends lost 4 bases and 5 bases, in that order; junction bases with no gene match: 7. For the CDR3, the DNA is TGCAGTGCTAACGTACAGGGGTGGGAGACCCAGTACTTC. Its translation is CSANVQGWETQYF.

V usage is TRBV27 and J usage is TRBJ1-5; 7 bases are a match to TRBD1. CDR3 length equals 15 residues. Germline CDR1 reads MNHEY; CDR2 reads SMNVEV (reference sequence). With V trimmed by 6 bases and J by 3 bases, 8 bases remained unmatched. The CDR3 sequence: CASSRAGQYNQPQHF. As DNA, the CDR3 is TGTGCCAGCAGCCGGGCGGGACAGTACAATCAGCCCCAGCATTTT.

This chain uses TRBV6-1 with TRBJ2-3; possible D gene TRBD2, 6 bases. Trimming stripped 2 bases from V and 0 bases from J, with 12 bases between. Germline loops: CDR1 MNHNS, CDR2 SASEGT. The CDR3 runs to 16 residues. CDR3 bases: TGTGCCAGCAGTGAATGGGTCGGGAGTAGCACAGATACGCAGTATTTT. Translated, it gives CASSEWVGSSTDTQYF.

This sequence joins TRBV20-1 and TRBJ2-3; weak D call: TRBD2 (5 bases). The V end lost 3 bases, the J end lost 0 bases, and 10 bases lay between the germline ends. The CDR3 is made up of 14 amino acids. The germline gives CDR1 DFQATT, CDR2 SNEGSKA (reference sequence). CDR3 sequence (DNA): TGCAGTGCTAGGATAGGACTTAGCACAGATACGCAGTATTTT. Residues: CSARIGLSTDTQYF.

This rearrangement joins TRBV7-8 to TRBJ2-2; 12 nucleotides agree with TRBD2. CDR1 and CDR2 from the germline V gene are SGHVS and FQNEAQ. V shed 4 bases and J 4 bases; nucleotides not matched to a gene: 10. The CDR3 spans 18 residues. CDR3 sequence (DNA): TGTGCCAGCAGCTACGGACTAGCGGGATCGTCGCGCACCGGGGAGCTGTTTTTT. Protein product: CASSYGLAGSSRTGELFF.

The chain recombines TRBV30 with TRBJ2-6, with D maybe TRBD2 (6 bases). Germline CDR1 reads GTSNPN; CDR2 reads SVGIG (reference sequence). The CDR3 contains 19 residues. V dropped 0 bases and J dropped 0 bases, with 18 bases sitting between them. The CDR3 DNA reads TGTGCCTGGAGTGTGTGGGAGGCACCCAAGAGCTCTGGGGCCAACGTCCTGACTTTC. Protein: CAWSVWEAPKSSGANVLTF.

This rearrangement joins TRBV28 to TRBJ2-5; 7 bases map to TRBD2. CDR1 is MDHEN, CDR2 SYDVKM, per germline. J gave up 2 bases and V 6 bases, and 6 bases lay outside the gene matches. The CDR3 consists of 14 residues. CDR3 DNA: TGTGCCAGCAGAACCCCTAGCGGACAAGAGACCCAGTACTTC. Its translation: CASRTPSGQETQYF.

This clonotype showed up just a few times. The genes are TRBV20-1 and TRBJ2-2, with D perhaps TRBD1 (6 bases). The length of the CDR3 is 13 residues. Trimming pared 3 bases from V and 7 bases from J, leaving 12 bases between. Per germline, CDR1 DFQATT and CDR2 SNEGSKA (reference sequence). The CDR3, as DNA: TGCAGTGCTAGTGGGGGCGCGGGCGGGGAGCTGTTTTTT. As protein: CSASGGAGGELFF.

The chain's CDR3 is CASSPDRTGMNTEAFF. CDR3 coding DNA: TGTGCCAGCAGTCCTGACCGGACAGGGATGAACACTGAAGCTTTCTTT. This rearrangement joins TRBV12-3 or TRBV12-4 to TRBJ1-1; 8 positions agree with TRBD1. Unmatched junction bases numbered 8, after V lost 5 bases and J lost 0 bases. The CDR3 runs 16 residues.

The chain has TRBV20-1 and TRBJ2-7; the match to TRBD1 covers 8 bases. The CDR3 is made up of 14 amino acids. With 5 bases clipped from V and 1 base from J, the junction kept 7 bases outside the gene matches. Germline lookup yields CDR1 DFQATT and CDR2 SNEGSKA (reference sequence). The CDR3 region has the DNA TGCAGTGCTCATACCGGGACAGGTTCCTACGAGCAGTACTTC. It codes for CSAHTGTGSYEQYF.

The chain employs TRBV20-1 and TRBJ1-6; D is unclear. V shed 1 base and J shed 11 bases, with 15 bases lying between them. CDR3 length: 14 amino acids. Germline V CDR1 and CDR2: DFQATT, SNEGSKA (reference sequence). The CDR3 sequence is CSARVAENTTPLHF. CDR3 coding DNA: TGCAGTGCTAGAGTCGCAGAGAACACGACACCCCTCCACTTT.

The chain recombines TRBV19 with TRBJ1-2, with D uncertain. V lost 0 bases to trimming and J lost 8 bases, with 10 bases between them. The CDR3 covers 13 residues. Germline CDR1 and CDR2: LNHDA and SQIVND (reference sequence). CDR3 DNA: TGTGCCAGTAGTATAGAGTCCGGGTACGGCTACACCTTC. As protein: CASSIESGYGYTF.

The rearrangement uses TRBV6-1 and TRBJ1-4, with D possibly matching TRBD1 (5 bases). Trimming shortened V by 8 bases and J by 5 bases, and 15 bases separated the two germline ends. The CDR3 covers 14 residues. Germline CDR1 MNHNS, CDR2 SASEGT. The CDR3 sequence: CASGWDGGNEKLFF. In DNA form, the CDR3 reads TGTGCCAGCGGCTGGGACGGGGGGAATGAAAAACTGTTTTTT.

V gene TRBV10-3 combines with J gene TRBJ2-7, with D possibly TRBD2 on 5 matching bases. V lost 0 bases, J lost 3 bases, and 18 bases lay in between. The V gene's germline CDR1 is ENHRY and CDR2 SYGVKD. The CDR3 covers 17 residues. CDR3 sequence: CAISESASSDFIYEQYF. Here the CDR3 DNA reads TGTGCCATCAGTGAGTCGGCGTCCTCGGACTTCATCTACGAGCAGTACTTC.

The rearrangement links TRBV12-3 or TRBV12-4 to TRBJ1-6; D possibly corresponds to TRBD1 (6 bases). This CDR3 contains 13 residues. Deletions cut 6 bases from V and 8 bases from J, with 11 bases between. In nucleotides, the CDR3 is TGTGCCAGCAGCCGTAACAGGGATTCACCCCTCCACTTT. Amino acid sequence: CASSRNRDSPLHF.

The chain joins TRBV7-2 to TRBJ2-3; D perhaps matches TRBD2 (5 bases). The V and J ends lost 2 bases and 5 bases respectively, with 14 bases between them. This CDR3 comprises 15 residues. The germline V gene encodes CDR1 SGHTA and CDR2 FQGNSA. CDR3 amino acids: CASSLFSMAGDTQYF. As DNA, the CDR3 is TGTGCCAGCAGCTTATTTAGTATGGCGGGAGATACGCAGTATTTT.